Listed below are T cell receptor beta chains from one sample, sequenced in a study of shared clonotypes between healthy human individuals. Only in-frame clones appear in the TCRdb table, and some are missing; sequencing was by immunoSEQ multiplex PCR. The sample carries millions of clones, more than 80% recorded once. Sequencing input: naive CD4+ T cells sorted from blood. The receptors originated from a man younger than 35 in good health. CDR3s include the opening cysteine and the closing phenylalanine or tryptophan. The D gene is left open where the match is weak. Size is stated for part of the rows, as once, few or many counts, or as a class when the clone is expanded.

J gene	V gene	clone size	D gene	CDR3 DNA	CDR3 protein
TRBJ1-1	TRBV10-3	few	NA	TGTGCCATCAGGACTGATGATAACACTGAAGCTTTCTTT	CAIRTDDNTEAFF
TRBJ2-1	TRBV10-3	once	NA	TGTGCCATCTCGATGACGTCAGAGCAGTTCTTC	CAISMTSEQFF
TRBJ1-2	TRBV4-3	NA	NA	TGCGCCAGCAGCCAAGAGGCAGCAAATAGTGGCTACACCTTC	CASSQEAANSGYTF
TRBJ2-3	TRBV18	NA	TRBD2	TGTGCCAGCTCACCACGGGACTATAGCACAGATACGCAGTATTTT	CASSPRDYSTDTQYF
TRBJ1-2	TRBV6-5	NA	NA	TGTGCCAGCAGTTGGCAGCCTAACTATGGCTACACCTTC	CASSWQPNYGYTF
TRBJ2-5	TRBV18	NA	NA	TGTGCCAGCTCACCTGGCCTCCAAGAGACCCAGTACTTC	CASSPGLQETQYF
TRBJ2-7	TRBV2	once	TRBD1	TGTGCCAGCAGACACAGGGGGCGGGGGTACGAGCAGTACTTC	CASRHRGRGYEQYF
TRBJ2-2	TRBV7-9	NA	NA	TGTGCCAGCAGCTTCGGGCAGGAGGGCACTGGGGAGCTGTTTTTT	CASSFGQEGTGELFF
TRBJ1-2	TRBV28	NA	NA	TGTGCCAGCGTATCGATTGGGGGCAAGGGTAACTATGGCTACACCTTC	CASVSIGGKGNYGYTF
TRBJ2-2	TRBV10-1	NA	NA	TGCGCCAGCAGTGAGTCGCTTGTGGGCACCGGGGAGCTGTTTTTT	CASSESLVGTGELFF
TRBJ2-7	TRBV14	NA	TRBD1	TGTGCCAGCAGCCAAGCTTGGACAGGACCCTACGAGCAGTACTTC	CASSQAWTGPYEQYF
TRBJ1-1	TRBV2	NA	TRBD1	TGTGCCAGCAAGCGGAGGGGGCAGAACACTGAAGCTTTCTTT	CASKRRGQNTEAFF
TRBJ1-2	TRBV2	NA	TRBD1	TGTGCCAGCAGTGAAGAGGGGGCCCCCCGGGGCTACACCTTC	CASSEEGAPRGYTF
TRBJ1-1	TRBV5-4	NA	NA	TGTGCCAGCGCATCGGGGGGGGCGAGGACTGAAGCTTTCTTT	CASASGGARTEAFF
TRBJ1-6	TRBV11-2	few	NA	TGTGCCAGCAGTCCCCAAGGGTACCACGATTCACCCCTCCACTTT	CASSPQGYHDSPLHF
TRBJ2-2	TRBV6-1	once	NA	TGTGCCAGCAAGGTGGGAGTTAACACCGGGGAGCTGTTTTTT	CASKVGVNTGELFF
TRBJ2-7	TRBV30	NA	TRBD1	TGTGCCTGGAGTGTCCACAGGGGGACGATAAAGAGGGTCCGGGAAGAGCAGTACTTC	CAWSVHRGTIKRVREEQYF
TRBJ2-7	TRBV9	NA	NA	TGTGCCAGCAGCGTAGTTACAGGGAGCTCCTACGAGCAGTACTTC	CASSVVTGSSYEQYF
TRBJ2-1	TRBV18	NA	NA	TGTGCCAGCTCACCACCGGGAGGAAAGCAGTTCTTC	CASSPPGGKQFF
TRBJ2-5	TRBV30	NA	NA	TGTGCCTGGAGGCACCAAGAGACCCAGTACTTC	CAWRHQETQYF
TRBJ2-7	TRBV2	NA	NA	TGTGCCGGAAACCGGGACGGAAATTACGAGCAGTACTTC	CAGNRDGNYEQYF
TRBJ2-1	TRBV5-1	NA	NA	TGCGCCAGCAGCTTTGTCCCCTCCATTTACAATGAGCAGTTCTTC	CASSFVPSIYNEQFF
TRBJ1-5	TRBV2	NA	NA	TGTGCCAGCAGTGAGACAGGACAAGAATTCAATCAGCCCCAGCATTTT	CASSETGQEFNQPQHF
TRBJ2-7	TRBV28	NA	NA	TGTGCCAGCAGTCCCCTGGGACCTGCCGCTCGTTACGAGCAGTACTTC	CASSPLGPAARYEQYF
TRBJ2-2	TRBV7-2	NA	NA	TGTGCCAGCAGGTCTAGCACAACGAACACCGGGGAGCTGTTTTTT	CASRSSTTNTGELFF
TRBJ2-1	TRBV7-9	NA	TRBD1	TGTGCCAGCAGCCAAGGGACAGGGTATTTACGGGAGCAGTTCTTC	CASSQGTGYLREQFF
TRBJ1-2	TRBV5-6	NA	NA	TGTGCCAGCAGCCCTGACGGAAACTATGGCTACACCTTC	CASSPDGNYGYTF
TRBJ2-3	TRBV19	NA	NA	TGTGCCAGTAGGCCACGGGTTCGGGCAGATACGCAGTATTTT	CASRPRVRADTQYF
TRBJ1-6	TRBV27	NA	TRBD1	TGTGCCAGCAGTCCGGGGACAGGGGGCTTAGATTCACCCCTCCACTTT	CASSPGTGGLDSPLHF
TRBJ1-2	TRBV6-6	NA	NA	TGTGCCAGCAGTCGTCAGAGGCCGATCTATGGCTACACCTTC	CASSRQRPIYGYTF
TRBJ1-2	TRBV5-1	NA	NA	TGCGCCAGCAGCTTCGGACAGAACTATGGCTACACCTTC	CASSFGQNYGYTF
TRBJ1-1	TRBV4-3	NA	NA	TGCGCCAGCAGCCAAGGACCGGGACCGAACACTGAAGCTTTCTTT	CASSQGPGPNTEAFF
TRBJ2-5	TRBV27	NA	NA	TGTGCCAGCAGTCATGGGATAGCAGACACGGGGGTCCAAGAGACCCAGTACTTC	CASSHGIADTGVQETQYF
TRBJ1-6	TRBV6-6	NA	NA	TGTGCCAGCAGTTTTGGGGGATCACCCCTCCACTTT	CASSFGGSPLHF
TRBJ2-7	TRBV7-2	NA	NA	TGTGCCAGCAGTCCTTCCTACGAGCAGTACTTC	CASSPSYEQYF
TRBJ1-2	TRBV4-1	NA	NA	TGCGCCAGCAGCCAAGATCTAGGGAGGCCTTCGGGCTACACCTTC	CASSQDLGRPSGYTF
TRBJ1-4	TRBV4-1	once	NA	TGCGCCAGCAGCCAAGATTCGGGGCTACTCAGGGCCGATGAAAAACTGTTTTTT	CASSQDSGLLRADEKLFF
TRBJ2-1	TRBV7-2	NA	NA	TGTGCCAGCAGCTTAACCGATGAGCAGTTCTTC	CASSLTDEQFF
TRBJ2-7	TRBV4-1	NA	NA	TGCGCCAGCAGCCAGAGACTAGTTGGCTCCTACGAGCAGTACTTC	CASSQRLVGSYEQYF
TRBJ2-3	TRBV25-1	NA	NA	TGTGCCAGCAATTTCGGAAACACAGATACGCAGTATTTT	CASNFGNTDTQYF
TRBJ2-2	TRBV2	few	NA	TGTGCCAGCACCCGGCAGGGGAACACCGGGGAGCTGTTTTTT	CASTRQGNTGELFF
TRBJ1-4	TRBV5-1	few	TRBD1	TGCGCCAGCAGCGGGACAGGGGCAACTAATGAAAAACTGTTTTTT	CASSGTGATNEKLFF